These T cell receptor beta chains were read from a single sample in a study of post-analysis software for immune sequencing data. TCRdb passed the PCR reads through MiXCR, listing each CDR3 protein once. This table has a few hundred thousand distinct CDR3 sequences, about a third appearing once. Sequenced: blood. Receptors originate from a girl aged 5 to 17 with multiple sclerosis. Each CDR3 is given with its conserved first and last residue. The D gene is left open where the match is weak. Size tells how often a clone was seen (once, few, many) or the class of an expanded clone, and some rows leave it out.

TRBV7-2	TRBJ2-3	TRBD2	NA	TGTGCCAGCAGCCTCGGGGGGATAGATACGCAGTATTTT	CASSLGGIDTQYF
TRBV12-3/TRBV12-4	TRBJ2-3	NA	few	TGTGCCAGCAGTTTAGCGGGGGGCGGTGTGGATACGCAGTATTTT	CASSLAGGGVDTQYF
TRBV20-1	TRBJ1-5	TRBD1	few	TGCAGTGCTAGAGATGCGGGGGGACAGGGGGCATCTTCTTTATATAGCAATCAGCCCCAGCATTTT	CSARDAGGQGASSLYSNQPQHF
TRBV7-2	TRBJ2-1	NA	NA	TGTGCCAGCAGCTCCGACGTGACTTACACCTCCTACAATGAGCAGTTCTTC	CASSSDVTYTSYNEQFF
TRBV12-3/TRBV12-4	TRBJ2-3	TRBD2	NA	TGTGCCAGCAGCTATCGAAGCCTCAGGACTAGCGGGGGGTCGACAGATACGCAGTATTTT	CASSYRSLRTSGGSTDTQYF
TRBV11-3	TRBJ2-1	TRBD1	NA	TGTGCCAGCAGCTCTCGACAGGGGACCCTCAAAGAGCAGTTCTTC	CASSSRQGTLKEQFF
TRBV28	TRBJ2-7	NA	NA	TGTGCCAGCGCGGGGCATCCAAGCTCCTACGAGCAGTACTTC	CASAGHPSSYEQYF
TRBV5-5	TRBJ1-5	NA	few	TGTGCCAGCAGCGTGGGGAGGGAACAGCCCCAGCATTTT	CASSVGREQPQHF
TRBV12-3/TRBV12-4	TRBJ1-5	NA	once	TGTGCCAGCAGTTTAGCGCGGGAGGCTCAGCATTTT	CASSLAREAQHF
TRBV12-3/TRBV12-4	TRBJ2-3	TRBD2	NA	TGTGCCAGCAGGCCGCTAGCGGGCCGCTCCACAGATACGCAGTATTTT	CASRPLAGRSTDTQYF
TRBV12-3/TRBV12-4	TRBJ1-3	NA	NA	TGTGCCAGCAGTTTAGCACAGTCCGCTGGAAACACCATATATTTT	CASSLAQSAGNTIYF
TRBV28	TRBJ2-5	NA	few	TGTGCCAGCAGTCCCCGGGGCCGAGGCCAAGAGACCCAGTACTTC	CASSPRGRGQETQYF
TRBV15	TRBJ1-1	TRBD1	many	TGTGCCACCAGCAGAGATGGGACAGGGGATAGTACTGAAGCTTTCTTT	CATSRDGTGDSTEAFF
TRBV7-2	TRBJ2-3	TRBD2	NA	TGTGCCAGCAGCTTAGTTTCGATCGGGGGGGCAGGGGATACGCAGTATTTT	CASSLVSIGGAGDTQYF
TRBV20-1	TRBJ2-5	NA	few	TGCAGTGCTAGTGCCGGGACATTGGAGGAGACCCAGTACTTC	CSASAGTLEETQYF
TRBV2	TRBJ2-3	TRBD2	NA	TGTGCCAGCAGTCTTCGACTAGCGACAGATACGCAGTATTTT	CASSLRLATDTQYF
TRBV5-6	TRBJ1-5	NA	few	TGTGCCAGCAGCGGGGGATTGTTCAATCAGCCCCAGCATTTT	CASSGGLFNQPQHF
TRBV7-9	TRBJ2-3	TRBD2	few	TGTGCCAGCAGCGCCCGACTAGCGGGGGGGGACCGCACAGATACGCAGTATTTT	CASSARLAGGDRTDTQYF
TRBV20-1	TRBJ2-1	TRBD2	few	TGCAGTGCCCTCCAAGCGGGGGCCAGGAATGAGCAGTTCTTC	CSALQAGARNEQFF
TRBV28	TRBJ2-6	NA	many	TGTGCCAGCAGTTTGACTAACTCTGGGGCCAACGTCCTGACTTTC	CASSLTNSGANVLTF
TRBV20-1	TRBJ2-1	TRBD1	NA	TGCAGTGCTCCCCGGGACAGGGGCTACAATGAGCAGTTCTTC	CSAPRDRGYNEQFF
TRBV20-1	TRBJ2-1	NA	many	TGCAGTGCTAGAGAGGCTGGAGGGTGGGTTAGTGATGAGCAGTTCTTC	CSAREAGGWVSDEQFF
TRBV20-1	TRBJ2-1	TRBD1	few	TGCAGTGCTAGGGGAAACCGGGACAGGCCTTACAATGAGCAGTTCTTC	CSARGNRDRPYNEQFF
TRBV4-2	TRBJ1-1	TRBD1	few	TGTGCCAGCAGCCAAGAGGGCAGGGGGCAAACTGAAGCTTTCTTT	CASSQEGRGQTEAFF
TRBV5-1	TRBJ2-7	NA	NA	TGCGCCAGCAGCGGCCCGGACAGCTACGAGCAGTACTTC	CASSGPDSYEQYF
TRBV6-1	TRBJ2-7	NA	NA	TGTGCCAGCAGCGCCAAAGGGGGACACAGCTACGAGCAGTACTTC	CASSAKGGHSYEQYF
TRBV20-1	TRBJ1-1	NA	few	TGCAGTGCTAGGGAGCGGAACACTGAAGCTTTCTTT	CSARERNTEAFF
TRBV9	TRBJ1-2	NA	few	TGTGCCTGCAGCGTAGCGGGCAGTCTCCTTAATGGCTACACCTTC	CACSVAGSLLNGYTF
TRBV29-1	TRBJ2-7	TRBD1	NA	TGCAGCTTCCGCGGGCAGGGGGCCTACGAGCAGTACTTC	CSFRGQGAYEQYF
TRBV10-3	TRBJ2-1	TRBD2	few	TGTGCCGTAACCAGTTTAGCGGGGAAGGGCAATGAGCAGTTCTTC	CAVTSLAGKGNEQFF
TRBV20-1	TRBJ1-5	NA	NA	TGCAGTGCTACCAGACAGATCAATCAGCCCCAGCATTTT	CSATRQINQPQHF
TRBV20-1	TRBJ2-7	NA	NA	TGCAGTGCTACCCTCTCAAGCGGGCGCAGGGCCTACGAGCAGTACTTC	CSATLSSGRRAYEQYF
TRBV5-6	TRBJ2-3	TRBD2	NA	TGTGCCAGCAGCGGGTGGACTAGCGGCACAGATACGCAGTATTTT	CASSGWTSGTDTQYF
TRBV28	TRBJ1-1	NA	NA	TGTGCCAGCAGTTTACGGGCAGGGCAGAACACTGAAGCTTTCTTT	CASSLRAGQNTEAFF
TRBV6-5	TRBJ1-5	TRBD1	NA	TGTGCCAGCAGTTCCGGACAGGTCGATCAGCCCCAGCATTTT	CASSSGQVDQPQHF
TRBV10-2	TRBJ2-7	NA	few	TGCGCCAGCAGACCCGGGACCTACACCTACGAGCAGTACTTC	CASRPGTYTYEQYF
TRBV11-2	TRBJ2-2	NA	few	TGTGCCAGCAGCCGCGAGGGATCGGGGACCGGGGAGCTGTTTTTT	CASSREGSGTGELFF
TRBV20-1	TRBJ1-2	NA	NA	TGCAGTGCCCAGGTGGCTGGACGGCCACCCTATGGCTACACCTTC	CSAQVAGRPPYGYTF
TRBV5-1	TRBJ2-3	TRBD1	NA	TGCGCCAGCAGCAACAGGACAGGATACACAGATACGCAGTATTTT	CASSNRTGYTDTQYF
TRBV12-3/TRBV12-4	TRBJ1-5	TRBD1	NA	TGTGCCAGCAGTGGGTATGAACAGGGGGCAGGTCAGCCCCAGCATTTT	CASSGYEQGAGQPQHF
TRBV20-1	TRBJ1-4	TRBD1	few	TGCAGTGCGAGGAGGACAGGTCGATATGAAAAACTGTTTTTT	CSARRTGRYEKLFF
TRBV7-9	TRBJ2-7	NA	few	TGTGCCAGCACCCACACGAAGGGGTCCTCCGCGTACGAGCAGTACTTC	CASTHTKGSSAYEQYF
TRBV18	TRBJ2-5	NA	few	TGTGCCAGCTCACCTAACGGGGCTCAAGAGACCCAGTACTTC	CASSPNGAQETQYF
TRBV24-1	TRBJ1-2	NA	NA	TGTGCCACCAGTGAGGCGGGGTGGAACTATGGCTACACCTTC	CATSEAGWNYGYTF
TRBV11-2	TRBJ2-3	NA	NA	TGTGCCAGCAGCTCTCAAACTTGGGGCGAAGATACGCAGTATTTT	CASSSQTWGEDTQYF
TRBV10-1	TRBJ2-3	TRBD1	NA	TGCGCCAGCAGTGAGGGGACAGACACAGATACGCAGTATTTT	CASSEGTDTDTQYF
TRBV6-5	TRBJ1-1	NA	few	TGTGCCAGCACCTCACCGGGGGGATCGACTGAAGCTTTCTTT	CASTSPGGSTEAFF
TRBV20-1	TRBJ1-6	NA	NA	TGCAGTGCTAGAGATCTGGTGGGGTCCTATAATTCACCCCTCCACTTT	CSARDLVGSYNSPLHF
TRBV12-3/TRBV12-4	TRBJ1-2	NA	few	TGTGCCAGCAGTTTCGGCAGGTATTCCTATGGCTACACCTTC	CASSFGRYSYGYTF
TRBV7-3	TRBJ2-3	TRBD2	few	TGTGCCAGCAGCCATAGCGGGGGAAGAGCAGATACGCAGTATTTT	CASSHSGGRADTQYF
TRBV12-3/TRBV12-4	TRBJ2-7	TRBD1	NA	TGTGCCACCTCAGACAGGGTTTCCTACGAGCAGTACTTC	CATSDRVSYEQYF
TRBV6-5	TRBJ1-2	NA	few	TGTGCCAGCAGTTACCTATTGGGTAACTATGGCTACACCTTC	CASSYLLGNYGYTF
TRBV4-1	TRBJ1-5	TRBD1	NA	TGTGCCAGCAGCCAACAGCAGGGGGCCGATGGCAATCAGCCCCAGCATTTT	CASSQQQGADGNQPQHF
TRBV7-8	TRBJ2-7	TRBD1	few	TGTGCCAGCAGCTGGACAGGGGACTCCTACGAGCAGTACTTC	CASSWTGDSYEQYF
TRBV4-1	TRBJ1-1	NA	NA	TGCGCCAACAGCCAAGTTTCGGGTTTGAACACTGAAGCTTTCTTT	CANSQVSGLNTEAFF
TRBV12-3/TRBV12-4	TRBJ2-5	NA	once	TGTGCCAGCAGAATAGGGGCCCAAGAGACCCAGTACTTC	CASRIGAQETQYF
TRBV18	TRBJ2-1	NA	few	TGTGCCAGCTCACCACCGGGGTTCCTAGAAGGGGGCGGGGATGAGCAGTTCTTC	CASSPPGFLEGGGDEQFF